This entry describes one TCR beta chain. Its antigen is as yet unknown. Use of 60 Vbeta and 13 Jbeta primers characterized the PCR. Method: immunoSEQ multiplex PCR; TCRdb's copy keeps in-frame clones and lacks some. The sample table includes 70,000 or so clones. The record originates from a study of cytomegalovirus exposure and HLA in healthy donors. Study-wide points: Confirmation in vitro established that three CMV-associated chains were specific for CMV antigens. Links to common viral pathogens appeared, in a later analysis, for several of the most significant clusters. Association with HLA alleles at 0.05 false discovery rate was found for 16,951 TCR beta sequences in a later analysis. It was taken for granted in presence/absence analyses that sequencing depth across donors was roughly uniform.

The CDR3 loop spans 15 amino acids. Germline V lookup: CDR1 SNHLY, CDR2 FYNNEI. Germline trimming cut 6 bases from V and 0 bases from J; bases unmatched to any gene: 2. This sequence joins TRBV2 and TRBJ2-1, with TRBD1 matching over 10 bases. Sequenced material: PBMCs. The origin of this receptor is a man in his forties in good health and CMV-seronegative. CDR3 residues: CASRDRGGSYNEQFF. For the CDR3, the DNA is TGTGCCAGCAGGGACAGGGGGGGCTCCTACAATGAGCAGTTCTTC.